This T cell receptor beta chain stems from a study of T cell responses to AZD1222 COVID-19 vaccine. Points from the study as a whole: Reportedly, nearly half of unique spike TCRs recognized epitopes outside B.1.351/B.1.1.7 mutations. Spike was spanned by vaccine-associated CD4 TCRs, which were dominant at 160-218 and 743-854. Without day 14 samples, only post-peak T cell repertoires were studied. Spike-specific TCR breadth and depth rose after two AZD1222 doses.

Libraries were prepared by immunoSEQ multiplex PCR; TCRdb keeps only in-frame clonotypes and omits some of them. Of about 190,000 clones detected, 94% appear once; the ten largest clones hold 7.5% to 10%. J was trimmed by 2 bases and V by 4 bases; bases with no gene match: 5. Per the germline V gene, CDR1 is SGHRS and CDR2 is YFSETQ. CDR3 length: 15 residues. In the case of this clone: The antigen is not known.

The V gene is TRBV5-1, the J gene TRBJ2-3; 9 nucleotides match TRBD1. The receptor was derived from an adult in good health. Sequencing used peripheral blood, obtained on day 0 of AZD1222 vaccination. DNA of the CDR3: TGCGCCAGCAGCCCGGGACAGGGCCACACAGATACGCAGTATTTT. Protein sequence: CASSPGQGHTDTQYF.